This T cell receptor beta chain stems from a study of CD8 T cells in Susac syndrome. The overall study: Patients with Susac syndrome had blood drawn and were at that point therapy-naive, on corticosteroids, or on intravenous immunoglobulin alone.

The sample holds a few counts of this clonotype. As yet, its antigen is unknown. Trimming removed 3 bases from V and 1 base from J, with 3 bases in between. This CDR3 region has 12 residues. Per germline, CDR1 DFQATT and CDR2 SNEGSKA (reference sequence). Random-hexamer reverse transcription was applied to 0.5 to 1 ug RNA. TCRdb re-called the immunoSEQ multiplex PCR reads through MiXCR, storing one row per CDR3 protein. This sample has around 230,000 distinct CDR3 sequences, with approximately 95% found just once. The study's findings and limits: The TCR sequencing and HLA analysis in the study involved a relatively small number of individuals, as the study acknowledged.

Sequenced: CD4+ T cells from PBMCs. This TCR came from a human donor with Susac syndrome. This chain links TRBV20-1 with TRBJ2-2; D is unclear. Written as DNA, the CDR3 is TGCAGTGCTAGCAGGAACACCGGGGAGCTGTTTTTT. This sequence encodes CSASRNTGELFF.